The next 9 T cell receptor beta chains were all read from a single sample in a study of T-cell memory formation after mild COVID-19. One entry per CDR3 protein results from TCRdb running MiXCR on the 5' RACE reads. Of 300,000 to 350,000 distinct CDR3 sequences in the sample, around an eighth were seen once. The sample consisted of PBMCs or a T cell subset sorted from them (not recorded which). The origin of the receptors is a man between 18 and 29 years old who had mild COVID-19 (a few samples of this study predate the infection). Cell type and time point are not known.

This clonotype was seen more than once but under ten times. The CDR3 DNA follows: TGTGCCAGCAAGGGCAGGGGCAATCAGCCCCAGCATTTT. Translating it yields CASKGRGNQPQHF. The J gene is TRBJ1-5, the V gene TRBV2, with D perhaps matching TRBD1 (5 bases). CDR1 SNHLY and CDR2 FYNNEI come from the germline V gene. Trimming removed 7 bases at V and 2 bases at J, with 9 bases between. This CDR3 comprises 13 residues.

This clonotype has more than one count but fewer than ten. The rearrangement joins TRBV9 to TRBJ1-2, with 7 bases identical to TRBD1. CDR1 and CDR2 (germline): SGDLS, YYNGEE. This CDR3 has 11 residues. The V and J ends lost 5 bases and 8 bases, in that order; junction bases with no gene match: 3. The DNA for the CDR3 is TGTGCCAGCAGGACAGGGAGCGGCTACACCTTC. This gives the protein CASRTGSGYTF.

In its sample, this clonotype was seen a few times. The V gene is TRBV6-5, the J gene TRBJ1-4; the D is unclear. V lost 0 bases, J lost 5 bases, and 13 bases lay in between. Germline V gene sequence: CDR1 MNHEY, CDR2 SVGAGI. CDR3 length equals 16 residues. CDR3 in amino acids: CASSYSSSQGNEKLFF. CDR3 DNA sequence: TGTGCCAGCAGTTACTCGAGTAGTCAAGGGAATGAAAAACTGTTTTTT.

This clonotype was recorded many times. This chain joins TRBV12-3 or TRBV12-4 and TRBJ1-3, with a weak D call TRBD1 (6 bases). This CDR3 is 17 amino acids long. The V and J ends lost 9 bases and 1 base respectively, with 22 bases between them. CDR3: CASIPFTGTVSGNTIYF. Written as DNA, the CDR3 is TGTGCCAGTATACCGTTTACAGGGACTGTGTCTGGAAACACCATATATTTT.

This clonotype was counted ten times or more. The chain carries TRBV6-5 and TRBJ1-5; TRBD1 matches at 10 bases. V was pared by 5 bases and J by 6 bases, with 13 bases of the junction left unmatched. The CDR3 has 17 amino acids. Germline V lookup: CDR1 MNHEY, CDR2 SVGAGI. CDR3 DNA: TGTGCCAGCAGTCGATCATACTCCGGGACAGGGGTTCAGCCCCAGCATTTT. Its protein is CASSRSYSGTGVQPQHF.

This clonotype was seen a few times. This sequence joins TRBV18 and TRBJ2-1; possibly TRBD1 for D (5 bases). The CDR3 runs 14 residues. Trimming removed 0 bases from V and 8 bases from J, with 11 bases in between. The V gene's germline CDR1 is KGHSH and CDR2 LQKENI. CDR3 sequence (DNA): TGTGCCAGCTCACCACCCACCAGGGTCCATGAGCAGTTCTTC. Protein product: CASSPPTRVHEQFF.

The rearrangement links TRBV12-5 to TRBJ2-4; 8 nucleotides match TRBD1. Germline V gene lookup returns CDR1 LGHNT and CDR2 FRNRAP. This CDR3 is 18 amino acids long. Trimming cost V 1 base and J 1 base; bases outside gene matches: 9. The CDR3 sequence: CASGLDSGTGEAKNIQYF. The DNA for the CDR3 is TGTGCTAGTGGTTTGGACTCTGGGACAGGCGAGGCCAAAAACATTCAGTACTTC.

A few counts support this clonotype. The chain carries TRBV7-9 and TRBJ2-7; 8 nucleotides align to TRBD1. Per germline, CDR1 SEHNR and CDR2 FQNEAQ (reference sequence). J lost 3 bases, V lost 5 bases, and 9 bases had no gene match. This CDR3 is 15 amino acids long. CDR3 in DNA: TGTGCCAGCAGCAATCCGGGACAGGCGAACTACGAGCAGTACTTC. Protein: CASSNPGQANYEQYF.

The rearrangement joins TRBV20-1 to TRBJ2-5, with a weak D call TRBD2 (6 bases). V gave up 5 bases and J gave up 5 bases, with 18 bases separating them. CDR1 and CDR2 from the germline V gene are DFQATT and SNEGSKA (reference sequence). CDR3 length: 14 residues. The CDR3 DNA sequence: TGCAGTGCTCCGCGCCAACCTCGGGGGGAGACCCAGTACTTC. Translated: CSAPRQPRGETQYF.